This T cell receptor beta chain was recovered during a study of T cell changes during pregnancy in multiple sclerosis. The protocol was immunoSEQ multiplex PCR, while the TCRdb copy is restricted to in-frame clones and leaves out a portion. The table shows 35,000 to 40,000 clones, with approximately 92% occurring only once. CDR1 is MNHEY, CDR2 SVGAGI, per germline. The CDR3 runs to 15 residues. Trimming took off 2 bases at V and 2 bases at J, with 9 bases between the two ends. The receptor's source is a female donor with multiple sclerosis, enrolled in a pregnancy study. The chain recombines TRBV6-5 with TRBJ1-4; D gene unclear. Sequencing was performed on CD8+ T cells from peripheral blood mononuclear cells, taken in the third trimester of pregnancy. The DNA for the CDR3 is TGTGCCAGCAGTTACGCTGGCGGCACTAATGAAAAACTGTTTTTT. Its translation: CASSYAGGTNEKLFF.